The 7 T cell receptor beta chains presented below share a single source sample, sequenced in a study of PD-L1 blockade in urothelial cancer. Assay used: immunoSEQ multiplex PCR; TCRdb lists only in-frame clones, some missing. The sample holds 40,000 to 45,000 clones, around 80% seen once. The sequences come from PBMCs, collected around atezolizumab (anti-PD-L1) treatment. These receptors were taken from a man in his 70s with urothelial cancer.

The V call is TRBV28, the J call TRBJ2-7; 8 bases align to TRBD1. V shed 3 bases and J 2 bases; nucleotides not matched to a gene: 3. From germline, CDR1 is MDHEN and CDR2 SYDVKM. CDR3 length: 14 amino acids. CDR3 amino acids: CASSLGTGPYEQYF. The CDR3 coding sequence is TGTGCCAGCAGTTTGGGGACAGGCCCCTACGAGCAGTACTTC.

The chain combines TRBV5-1 with TRBJ2-1, with 9 bases identical to TRBD2. This CDR3 spans 14 amino acids. Germline V CDR1 and CDR2: SGHRS, YFSETQ. V was pared by 3 bases and J by 7 bases, with 5 bases of the junction left unmatched. CDR3 sequence reads: CASSSSGGSNEQFF. The CDR3 bases are TGCGCCAGCAGCTCCAGCGGGGGGTCGAATGAGCAGTTCTTC.

This rearrangement joins TRBV9 to TRBJ1-3; D remains unclear. CDR1 and CDR2 (germline): SGDLS, YYNGEE. The germline V and J ends were trimmed by 7 bases and 0 bases, with 11 bases remaining between them. The CDR3 extends over 14 amino acids. CDR3 sequence (DNA): TGTGCCAGCGGAGCCCGCGCCTCTGGAAACACCATATATTTT. Its protein is CASGARASGNTIYF.

This chain uses TRBV18 with TRBJ1-1; D is ambiguous. The CDR3 length is 11 residues. CDR1 and CDR2 (germline): KGHSH, LQKENI. Deletions cut 5 bases from V and 3 bases from J, with 4 bases between. CDR3 in amino acids: CASSSDTEAFF. As DNA, the CDR3 is TGTGCCAGCTCATCGGACACTGAAGCTTTCTTT.

This CDR3 reads CASSLAGVSTDTQYF. CDR3 sequence (DNA): TGTGCCAGCAGCTTAGCGGGAGTGAGCACAGATACGCAGTATTTT. V is TRBV7-2 and J is TRBJ2-3; D might be TRBD2 (5 bases). Germline values: CDR1 SGHTA, CDR2 FQGNSA. The CDR3 is 15 residues long. The ends were cut back, 0 bases at V and 0 bases at J, with 7 bases in the middle.

In its sample, this clone was seen once. The rearrangement links TRBV5-6 to TRBJ2-7, with D possibly matching TRBD1 (5 bases). V was trimmed by 0 bases and J by 3 bases, leaving 16 bases between them. The CDR3 is 16 residues long. CDR1 is SGHDT, CDR2 YYEEEE, per germline. CDR3 amino acids: CASSLVSGRAHYEQYF. CDR3 nucleotides: TGTGCCAGCAGCTTGGTGAGTGGCAGGGCGCACTACGAGCAGTACTTC. Complete variable domain (other parts from reference TRBV5-6 and TRBJ2-7): DAGVTQSPTHLIKTRGQQVTLRCSPKSGHDTVSWYQQALGQGPQFIFQYYEEEERQRGNFPDRFSGHQFPNYSSELNVNALLLGDSALYLCASSLVSGRAHYEQYFGPGTRLTVT.

The rearrangement joins TRBV7-9 to TRBJ2-7, with D unclear. V lost 0 bases and J lost 1, with 7 bases in between. The germline CDR1 and CDR2 sequences are SEHNR and FQNEAQ (reference sequence). The CDR3 runs to 14 residues. This chain's CDR3 is CASSLASNSYEQYF. The DNA of the CDR3 is TGTGCCAGCAGCTTAGCTTCAAATTCCTACGAGCAGTACTTC.